One sample yielded the 19 T cell receptor beta chains listed below, sequenced in a study of molecular identifiers for immune sequencing clone quantification. MiXCR, applied by TCRdb to the PCR reads, yields one record per CDR3 protein. Of tens of thousands of distinct CDR3 sequences in the sample, 20% to 30% were seen once. Material for sequencing was naive CD8+ T cells from blood, with Jurkat cell RNA spiked in. This sample's subset: FACS-sorted CD8+CD4-CCR7+CD45RA+ naive T cells. The receptors here all came from a human donor in good health. Some libraries in this study had Jurkat cell RNA spiked in.

This clonotype was counted between two and nine times. The chain combines TRBV28 with TRBJ2-7; 8 bases match TRBD2. The length of the CDR3 is 16 residues. Germline assignment: CDR1 MDHEN and CDR2 SYDVKM. V lost 4 bases to trimming and J lost 0 bases; unmatched junction nucleotides: 8. CDR3 in DNA: TGTGCCAGCAGTTATAGGGTAGCGGGGCTCTCCTACGAGCAGTACTTC. Protein: CASSYRVAGLSYEQYF. The full variable domain, completed using reference TRBV28 and TRBJ2-7, is DVKVTQSSRYLVKRTGEKVFLECVQDMDHENMFWYRQDPGLGLRLIYFSYDVKMKEKGDIPEGYSVSREKKERFSLILESASTNQTSMYLCASSYRVAGLSYEQYFGPGTRLTVT.

Only a few counts were recorded for this clonotype. This chain uses TRBV6-2 or TRBV6-3 with TRBJ2-1, with D possibly called TRBD1 or TRBD2 (5 bases each). Per the germline V gene, CDR1 is MNHEY and CDR2 is SVGEGT. CDR3 size: 16 residues. The V gene lost 5 bases and the J gene lost 6 bases, with 20 bases spanning the gap. CDR3 amino acids: CASSTDGVGASNEQFF. CDR3 nucleotide sequence: TGTGCCAGCAGTACCGACGGGGTCGGGGCGAGCAATGAGCAGTTCTTC.

This clonotype was observed a few times. The chain uses TRBV19 and TRBJ1-1, with D perhaps matching TRBD1 (5 bases). CDR1 is LNHDA, CDR2 SQIVND, per germline (reference sequence). This CDR3 has 16 residues. V was trimmed by 3 bases and J by 1 base, leaving 15 bases between them. Here the CDR3 reads CASSILQEGPNTEAFF. Written as DNA, the CDR3 is TGTGCCAGTAGTATCCTCCAGGAGGGGCCGAACACTGAAGCTTTCTTT.

Worth noting for this clonotype: This could be a read error, since a much larger clone is one nucleotide away. The chain is built from TRBV5-8 and TRBJ1-1; 9 bases fit TRBD1. Germline V gives CDR1 SGHTS, CDR2 YDEGEE. This CDR3 has 14 residues. This chain's CDR3 is CASSSGQGNTGAFF. Written as DNA, the CDR3 is TGTGCCAGCAGCTCGGGACAGGGAAACACTGGAGCTTTCTTT.

This clonotype showed up many times. V usage is TRBV25-1 and J usage is TRBJ2-2; the D gene is possibly TRBD2 (5 bases). Trimming pared 8 bases from V and 6 bases from J, leaving 10 bases between. Per the germline V gene, CDR1 is MGHDK and CDR2 is SYGVNS. CDR3 length: 12 amino acids. The CDR3 DNA reads TGTGCCAGCCTGAGGGTTCCCGGGGAGCTGTTTTTT. The encoded protein is CASLRVPGELFF. The full variable domain, completed using reference TRBV25-1 and TRBJ2-2, is EADIYQTPRYLVIGTGKKITLECSQTMGHDKMYWYQQDPGMELHLIHYSYGVNSTEKGDLSSESTVSRIRTEHFPLTLESARPSHTSQYLCASLRVPGELFFGEGSRLTVL.

This clonotype was seen ten or more times. The CDR3 spells CASSQIRTGGYEQYF. In DNA form, the CDR3 reads TGCGCCAGCAGCCAGATCAGGACAGGGGGCTACGAGCAGTACTTC. This chain uses TRBV4-3 with TRBJ2-7, with TRBD1 matching over 10 bases. CDR1 LGHNA and CDR2 YSLEER come from the germline V gene. V lost 3 bases, J lost 3 bases, and 5 bases stayed unmatched. The CDR3 runs to 15 residues.

This clonotype was seen more than once but under ten times. The gene calls are TRBV14 and TRBJ2-5; 7 nucleotides line up with TRBD2. Trimming at V came to 0 bases and at J to 2 bases, leaving 9 bases not matched to a gene. Germline V gene lookup returns CDR1 SGHDN and CDR2 FVKESK. The CDR3 loop spans 17 amino acids. Here the CDR3 reads CASSQEGVKAGQETQYF. The CDR3, as DNA: TGTGCCAGCAGCCAAGAAGGTGTGAAAGCGGGACAAGAGACCCAGTACTTC. Full variable domain (rest looked up from reference TRBV14 and TRBJ2-5): EAGVTQFPSHSVIEKGQTVTLRCDPISGHDNLYWYRRVMGKEIKFLLHFVKESKQDESGMPNNRFLAERTGGTYSTLKVQPAELEDSGVYFCASSQEGVKAGQETQYFGPGTRLLVL.

In its sample, this clonotype was seen many times. This CDR3 reads CASSFEAPETQYF. Written as DNA, the CDR3 is TGTGCCAGCAGTTTCGAGGCTCCGGAGACCCAGTACTTC. The chain combines TRBV12-3 or TRBV12-4 with TRBJ2-5; D gene unclear. This CDR3 contains 13 residues. V dropped 3 bases and J dropped 5 bases, with 10 bases sitting between them.

This clonotype occurred many times. The genes are TRBV5-6 and TRBJ2-1; 9 bases fit TRBD1. The CDR3 totals 15 residues. With 3 bases clipped from V and 9 bases from J, the junction kept 10 bases outside the gene matches. From germline, CDR1 is SGHDT and CDR2 YYEEEE. CDR3 DNA sequence: TGTGCCAGCAGCTGGGGGACAGGGCTTGGCGGTGAGCAGTTCTTC. Its protein product is CASSWGTGLGGEQFF.

Concerning this clonotype: A read error is likely, as this CDR3 ends without the conserved phenylalanine or tryptophan. The rearrangement links TRBV11-2 to TRBJ2-1; TRBD2 agrees at 10 bases. Germline V gives CDR1 SGHAT, CDR2 FQNNGV. This CDR3 has 17 residues. Losses at the gene ends were 1 base for V and 7 bases for J; bases not matched to a gene: 10. CDR3 bases: TGTGCCAGCAGCTTAGTGGATCCAGCGGGGGGGCTGAATGAGCAGTTCATC. It specifies CASSLVDPAGGLNEQFI.

V gene TRBV5-4 combines with J gene TRBJ2-2; D not certain. From germline, CDR1 is SGHNT and CDR2 YYREEE (reference sequence). Trimming left V 0 bases short and J 5 bases short, with 14 bases between. The CDR3 runs 16 residues. The CDR3 is CASSLATKTLTGELFF. The CDR3 bases are TGTGCCAGCAGCTTGGCTACAAAGACACTTACCGGGGAGCTGTTTTTT.

There are many counts of this clonotype. The chain recombines TRBV9 with TRBJ2-3; D could derive from TRBD1 or TRBD2 (5 bases each). V was trimmed by 3 bases and J by 4 bases, leaving 18 bases between them. The V gene's germline CDR1 is SGDLS and CDR2 YYNGEE. The CDR3 sequence is 16 residues long. The CDR3 sequence: CASSGGLFRDADTQYF. DNA of the CDR3: TGTGCCAGCAGCGGAGGACTTTTCCGGGACGCAGATACGCAGTATTTT.

The chain couples TRBV27 to TRBJ1-1; D remains ambiguous. Germline V CDR1 and CDR2: MNHEY, SMNVEV (reference sequence). Trimming cost V 2 bases and J 12 bases, with 13 bases left between them. CDR3 length equals 12 residues. The CDR3 DNA reads as TGTGCCAGCAGTTTAACCGTCTCGTTTACTTTCTTT. This gives the protein CASSLTVSFTFF.

The table lists this clonotype with a few counts. CDR3 in DNA: TGTGCCAGCAGCTTAAGTACGGCGGGGTACACTGAAGCTTTCTTT. As protein: CASSLSTAGYTEAFF. The gene calls are TRBV7-9 and TRBJ1-1; D is unclear. The CDR3 is made up of 15 amino acids. V was trimmed by 2 bases and J by 3 bases, leaving 13 bases between them. Germline V gene lookup returns CDR1 SEHNR and CDR2 FQNEAQ (reference sequence).

This clonotype was seen many times. V is TRBV6-2 or TRBV6-3 and J is TRBJ2-1, with D maybe TRBD2 (5 bases). V was trimmed by 5 bases and J by 7 bases, leaving 21 bases between them. Looked up from germline, CDR1 is MNHEY and CDR2 is SVGEGT. The CDR3 totals 16 residues. Here the CDR3 DNA reads TGTGCCAGCAGTCCTCATGCGTCCCGGGATGCTAATGAGCAGTTCTTC. Protein: CASSPHASRDANEQFF.

This clonotype came up a few times. The chain couples TRBV3-1 to TRBJ2-7; D may correspond to TRBD1 or TRBD2 (5 bases each). The V end was cut by 5 bases, the J end by 2 bases, with 25 bases between. This CDR3 is built from 18 residues. CDR1 LGHDT and CDR2 YNNKEL come from the germline V gene (reference sequence). CDR3 DNA sequence: TGTGCCAGCAGCGAAGGGACGGGGCGACGACGGTTGGCCTACGAGCAGTACTTC. As protein: CASSEGTGRRRLAYEQYF.

The table lists this clonotype with a few counts. V gene TRBV5-1 combines with J gene TRBJ2-7; tentative D call: TRBD2 (5 bases). CDR1 and CDR2 from the germline V gene are SGHRS and YFSETQ. The germline V and J ends were trimmed by 1 base and 5 bases, with 13 bases remaining between them. CDR3 size: 14 residues. CDR3 region: CASSLSGFGNEQYF. CDR3 in DNA: TGCGCCAGCAGCTTGTCGGGGTTCGGGAACGAGCAGTACTTC.

This clonotype came up many times. The chain has TRBV29-1 and TRBJ2-7; 10 bases agree with TRBD1. Losses at the gene ends were 7 bases for V and 0 bases for J; bases not matched to a gene: 6. The CDR3 totals 14 residues. The germline V gene has CDR1 SQVTM and CDR2 ANQGSEA. CDR3 DNA: TGCAGCGCGACGGGACAGGGGAGCTCCTACGAGCAGTACTTC. Translated: CSATGQGSSYEQYF.

This clonotype appeared a few times. The chain joins TRBV6-2 or TRBV6-3 to TRBJ2-3; 8 bases align to TRBD2. CDR3 length equals 15 residues. With 6 bases clipped from V and 4 bases from J, the junction kept 9 bases outside the gene matches. From germline, CDR1 is MNHEY and CDR2 SVGEGT. The CDR3 loop reads CASSYIGGAADTQYF. DNA of the CDR3: TGTGCCAGCAGCTACATCGGGGGGGCGGCAGATACGCAGTATTTT.